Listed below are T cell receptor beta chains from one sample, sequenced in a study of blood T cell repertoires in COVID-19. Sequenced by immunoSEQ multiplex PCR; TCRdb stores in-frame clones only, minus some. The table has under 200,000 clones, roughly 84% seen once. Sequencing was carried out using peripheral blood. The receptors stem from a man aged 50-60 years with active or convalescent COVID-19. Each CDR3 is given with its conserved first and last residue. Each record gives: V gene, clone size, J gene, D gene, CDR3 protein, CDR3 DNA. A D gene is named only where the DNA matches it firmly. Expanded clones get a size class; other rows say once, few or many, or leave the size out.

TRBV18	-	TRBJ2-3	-	CASSKREMRTDTQYF	TGTGCCAGCTCAAAGAGGGAGATGAGGACAGATACGCAGTATTTT
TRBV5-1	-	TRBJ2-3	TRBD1	CASSQTPEPGQAQYF	TGCGCCAGCAGCCAAACTCCTGAACCGGGACAGGCGCAGTATTTT
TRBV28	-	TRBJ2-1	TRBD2	CASSLSLAGNNEQFF	TGTGCCAGCAGTTTATCCCTAGCGGGAAACAATGAGCAGTTCTTC
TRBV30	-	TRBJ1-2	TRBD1	CAWSTGGAKVDGYTF	TGTGCCTGGAGTACAGGGGGCGCGAAAGTCGATGGCTACACCTTC
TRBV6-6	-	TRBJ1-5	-	CASSPQGIQPQHF	TGTGCCAGCAGTCCCCAGGGGATTCAGCCCCAGCATTTT
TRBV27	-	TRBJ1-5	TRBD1	CASSKGTGNQPQHF	TGTGCCAGCAGCAAAGGGACAGGGAATCAGCCCCAGCATTTT
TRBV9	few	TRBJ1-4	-	CASSVGRESLLTNEKLFF	TGTGCCAGCAGCGTAGGAAGGGAGTCCTTGCTAACTAATGAAAAACTGTTTTTT
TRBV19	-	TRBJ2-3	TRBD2	CASSTTGLRTDTQYF	TGTGCCAGTAGTACCACGGGACTACGCACAGATACGCAGTATTTT
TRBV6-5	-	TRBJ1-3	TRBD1	CASRTGNSGNTIYF	TGTGCCAGCAGGACAGGGAACTCTGGAAACACCATATATTTT
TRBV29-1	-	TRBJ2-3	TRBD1	CSVARQGASADTQYF	TGCAGCGTAGCAAGACAGGGGGCGAGCGCAGATACGCAGTATTTT
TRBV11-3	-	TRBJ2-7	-	CASSLGPSSYEQYF	TGTGCCAGCAGCTTAGGCCCTAGCTCCTACGAGCAGTACTTC
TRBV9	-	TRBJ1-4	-	CASPVLFF	TGTGCCAGCCCTGTTCTGTTTTTT
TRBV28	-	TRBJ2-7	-	CASSLNGQGIYEQYF	TGTGCCAGCAGTTTAAACGGGCAGGGAATTTACGAGCAGTACTTC
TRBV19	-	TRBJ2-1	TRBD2	CASSIPGLAGGASSYNEQFF	TGTGCCAGTAGTATCCCGGGACTAGCGGGGGGTGCGAGCTCCTACAATGAGCAGTTCTTC
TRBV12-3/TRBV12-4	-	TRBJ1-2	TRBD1	CASSGQGYYGYTF	TGTGCCAGCAGCGGACAGGGTTACTATGGCTACACCTTC
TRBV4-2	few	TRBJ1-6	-	CASSQVRGANSPLHF	TGTGCCAGCAGCCAAGTTCGGGGGGCCAATTCACCCCTCCACTTT
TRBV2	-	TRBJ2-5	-	CASRTYDSEETQYF	TGTGCCAGCAGGACCTATGACAGCGAAGAGACCCAGTACTTC
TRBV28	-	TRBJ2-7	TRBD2	CASSLGLAGGPPYEQYF	TGTGCCAGCAGTCTCGGACTAGCGGGAGGGCCCCCCTACGAGCAGTACTTC
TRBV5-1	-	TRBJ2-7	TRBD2	CASSGGLAGASYEQYF	TGCGCCAGCAGCGGGGGACTAGCGGGGGCTTCTTACGAGCAGTACTTC
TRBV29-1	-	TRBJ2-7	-	CSVEESGVGEQYF	TGCAGCGTTGAAGAGAGTGGAGTGGGCGAGCAGTACTTC
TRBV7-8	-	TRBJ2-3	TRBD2	CASSSRAGGRTDTQYF	TGTGCCAGCAGCTCCAGAGCGGGGGGGAGAACAGATACGCAGTATTTT
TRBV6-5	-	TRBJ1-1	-	CASKWAGDTEAFF	TGTGCCAGCAAGTGGGCAGGGGACACTGAAGCTTTCTTT
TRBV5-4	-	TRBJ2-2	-	CASSLELRGNTGELFF	TGTGCCAGCAGCTTGGAGTTGCGGGGGAACACCGGGGAGCTGTTTTTT
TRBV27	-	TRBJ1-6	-	CASSRGGGPPLHF	TGTGCCAGCAGTAGGGGGGGAGGACCACCCCTCCACTTT
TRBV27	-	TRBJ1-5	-	CASSLFRTGQPQHF	TGTGCCAGCAGTTTATTTAGGACGGGACAGCCCCAGCATTTT
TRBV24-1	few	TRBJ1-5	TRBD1	CATSDSTGGNQPQHF	TGTGCCACCAGTGATTCAACAGGGGGCAATCAGCCCCAGCATTTT
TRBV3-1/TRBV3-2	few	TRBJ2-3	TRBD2	CASSRRTSGGTDTQYF	TGTGCCAGCAGCCGACGGACTAGCGGGGGGACAGATACGCAGTATTTT
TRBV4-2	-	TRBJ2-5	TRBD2	CASSQGTTGTSGSRRGETQYF	TGTGCCAGCAGCCAAGGGACAACCGGGACTAGCGGATCCCGGCGGGGGGAGACCCAGTACTTC
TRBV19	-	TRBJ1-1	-	CASTGREATEAFF	TGTGCCAGTACCGGCAGGGAAGCCACTGAAGCTTTCTTT
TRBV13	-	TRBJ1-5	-	CASSYDRRRRQPQHF	TGTGCCAGCAGCTATGATCGCCGGAGGAGACAGCCCCAGCATTTT
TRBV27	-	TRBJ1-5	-	CASSFLGNQPQHF	TGTGCCAGCAGTTTCTTAGGCAATCAGCCCCAGCATTTT
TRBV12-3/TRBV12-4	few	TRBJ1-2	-	CASSLPDSYGYTF	TGTGCCAGCAGTTTACCGGACAGCTATGGCTACACCTTC
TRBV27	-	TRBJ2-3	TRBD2	CASSSTPVGLANTDTQYF	TGTGCCAGCAGTTCAACCCCCGTGGGACTAGCAAACACAGATACGCAGTATTTT
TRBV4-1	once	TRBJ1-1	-	CASSPRQGRYPITPEAFF	TGCGCCAGCAGCCCTCGTCAGGGGCGATACCCAATAACCCCTGAAGCTTTCTTT
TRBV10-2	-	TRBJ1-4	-	CASRTGGGEKLFF	TGCGCCAGCAGGACTGGGGGGGGAGAAAAACTGTTTTTT